Listed below are T cell receptor beta chains from one sample, sequenced in a study of blood T cells in healthy people across ages. Using its own MiXCR run on the 5' RACE reads, TCRdb lists one record per CDR3 protein. The sample lists around 800,000 distinct CDR3 sequences, 40% to 65% occurring once. The material sequenced was blood. The receptors were gathered from an elderly man in good health. The CDR3 runs from the conserved cysteine through the conserved F or W. Each record gives: clone size, D gene, CDR3 length, J gene, V gene, CDR3 protein, CDR3 DNA. D genes are given only for firm matches. The size of a clone is reported for some rows only, either as once, few or many, or as a class for expanded clones.

>-|TRBD1|13|TRBJ1-2|TRBV27
CASSFRGQPGYTF
TGTGCCAGCAGTTTCAGGGGGCAGCCGGGCTACACCTTC
>many|-|15|TRBJ2-3|TRBV7-9
CASSPQGSSTDTQYF
TGTGCCAGCAGCCCCCAGGGAAGCAGTACAGATACGCAGTATTTT
>-|TRBD2|14|TRBJ2-7|TRBV7-3
CASTLSGSMNEQYF
TGTGCCAGCACCCTTAGCGGGAGTATGAACGAGCAGTACTTC
>once|TRBD2|17|TRBJ2-5|TRBV5-1
CASKLTGGKGRLNEQYF
TGCGCCAGCAAATTGACGGGAGGGAAGGGTCGATTGAATGAGCAGTACTTC
>once|TRBD1|15|TRBJ1-1|TRBV18
CASSPDPGGDTEAFF
TGTGCCAGCTCACCGGACCCAGGGGGTGACACTGAAGCTTTCTTT
>-|TRBD1|15|TRBJ1-1|TRBV20-1
CSASPSTGQNTEAFF
TGCAGTGCTAGCCCGTCGACAGGGCAGAACACTGAAGCTTTCTTT
>-|-|14|TRBJ2-1|TRBV9
CASSETTSSNEQFF
TGTGCCAGCAGCGAAACTACTAGCTCCAATGAGCAGTTCTTC
>-|-|15|TRBJ1-2|TRBV5-1
CASSSYTEAQGGYTF
TGCGCCAGCAGCTCTTATACGGAGGCCCAGGGGGGCTACACCTTC
>-|TRBD1|15|TRBJ1-2|TRBV27
CASSWSGGSGYGYTF
TGTGCCAGCAGTTGGTCAGGGGGCTCTGGCTATGGCTACACCTTC
>-|-|12|TRBJ2-3|TRBV4-1
CASSQKGGYAYF
TGCGCCAGCAGCCAGAAGGGGGGATACGCGTATTTT
>few|-|13|TRBJ2-7|TRBV20-1
CSARGGVTYEQYF
TGCAGTGCTAGAGGTGGAGTCACCTACGAGCAGTACTTC
>-|TRBD1|16|TRBJ1-5|TRBV2
CASRAGTAYSNRPQHF
TGTGCCAGCAGGGCCGGGACAGCCTATAGCAATCGGCCCCAGCATTTT
>-|-|11|TRBJ2-1|TRBV11-2
CASHVRGEQFF
TGTGCCAGTCACGTTCGGGGTGAGCAGTTCTTC
>-|TRBD1|14|TRBJ2-1|TRBV10-3
CATFAGTGEAEQFF
TGTGCCACCTTTGCCGGGACAGGGGAAGCTGAGCAGTTCTTC
>-|-|16|TRBJ2-3|TRBV9
CASSVAGAGLADTQYF
TGTGCCAGCAGCGTAGCTGGCGCGGGACTGGCAGATACGCAGTATTTT
>-|TRBD1|13|TRBJ2-7|TRBV7-7
CASSLGTGEKQYF
TGTGCTAGCAGCTTAGGGACAGGGGAAAAGCAGTACTTC
>few|TRBD2|15|TRBJ2-1|TRBV9
CASSLLAGGANEQFF
TGTGCCAGCAGCCTACTAGCGGGAGGAGCCAATGAGCAGTTCTTC
>-|-|14|TRBJ1-6|TRBV4-2
CASSHGGSHSPLHF
TGTGCCAGCAGCCATGGGGGATCCCATTCACCCCTCCACTTT
>-|-|15|TRBJ2-1|TRBV5-1
CASSLGRVPNNEQFF
TGCGCCAGCAGCTTGGGTAGGGTCCCCAACAATGAGCAGTTCTTC
>few|-|11|TRBJ2-5|TRBV6-5
CASSYQSEQYF
TGTGCCAGCAGTTACCAAAGTGAGCAGTACTTC
>-|TRBD1|13|TRBJ2-7|TRBV29-1
CSVGQGASYEQYF
TGCAGCGTCGGACAGGGGGCTAGCTACGAGCAGTACTTC
>-|-|14|TRBJ2-3|TRBV7-9
CASSLGQVGRCAYF
TGTGCCAGCAGCTTAGGGCAGGTGGGCCGATGCGCGTATTTT
>few|-|14|TRBJ1-5|TRBV5-5
CASSLRQRDQPQHF
TGTGCCAGCAGCTTGAGGCAGCGGGATCAGCCCCAGCATTTT
>-|-|15|TRBJ1-2|TRBV7-9
CASSLERTEGYGYTF
TGTGCCAGCAGCTTAGAGAGGACAGAAGGCTATGGCTACACCTTC
>few|-|13|TRBJ2-5|TRBV20-1
CSARDPYRETQYF
TGCAGTGCTAGAGATCCTTACAGGGAGACCCAGTACTTC
>-|-|14|TRBJ1-6|TRBV12-3/TRBV12-4
CASSLFLLNSPLHF
TGTGCCAGCAGTTTGTTTTTGCTTAATTCACCCCTCCACTTT
>-|TRBD2|15|TRBJ2-7|TRBV3-1
CASSRKRENVYEQYF
TGTGCCAGCAGCCGGAAGCGGGAGAACGTCTACGAGCAGTACTTC
>-|-|22|TRBJ1-1|TRBV21-1
CASSKGPKATGTGGDRDTEAFF
TGTGCCAGCAGCAAAGGGCCCAAAGCAACCGGGACCGGGGGGGATAGGGACACTGAAGCTTTCTTT
>once|TRBD2|16|TRBJ2-4|TRBV12-3/TRBV12-4
CASSLRSGVAKNIQYF
TGTGCCAGCAGTTTACGTAGCGGGGTGGCCAAAAACATTCAGTACTTC
>few|-|17|TRBJ1-2|TRBV5-1
CASSSTLSTLANYGYTF
TGCGCCAGCAGCTCGACTTTATCCACCTTAGCTAACTATGGCTACACCTTC
>-|TRBD1|13|TRBJ1-5|TRBV6-6
CASSLQGYQPQHF
TGTGCCAGCAGCCTACAGGGGTATCAGCCCCAGCATTTT
>few|-|14|TRBJ2-5|TRBV19
CASSPRTIQETQYF
TGTGCCAGTAGCCCCAGGACTATTCAAGAGACCCAGTACTTC
>-|-|16|TRBJ2-1|TRBV12-3/TRBV12-4
CASSPEAAGMSNEQFF
TGTGCCAGCAGCCCGGAGGCAGCGGGCATGAGCAATGAGCAGTTCTTC